This T cell receptor beta chain appears in the sequencing data of a study of T cells in Graves' hyperthyroidism and ophthalmopathy. Overall study: Specimen type is peripheral blood, collected at initial diagnosis prior to any treatment.

Uncontrolled infection, other autoimmune disease, pregnancy and lactation each barred patients from inclusion. In its sample, this clonotype was seen many times. Its antigen is not identified. Germline lookup yields CDR1 SGHTA and CDR2 FQGNSA. Trimming removed 0 bases from V and 6 bases from J, with 3 bases in between. The CDR3 length is 12 residues. RNA transcripts provided the source from which TCR beta CDR3 regions were amplified. Carried out on the TCR CDR3, a first-round RT-PCR used the HTBI primer set. From the multiplex PCR reads, TCRdb called clonotypes with MiXCR, one entry per CDR3 protein. This table has about 600,000 distinct CDR3 sequences, more than 13% appearing once. Broader study findings: The model's output predicted ophthalmopathy at a median of about 6.5 months prior to onset. The blood repertoire included most of the expanded thyroid clonotypes above 0.001.

The chain employs TRBV7-2 and TRBJ1-5, with D unresolved. Sequencing was carried out using blood. The receptor was derived from a woman younger than 35 with Graves' ophthalmopathy. The chain's CDR3 is CASSLAGQPQHF. CDR3 nucleotides: TGTGCCAGCAGCTTAGCAGGTCAGCCCCAGCATTTT.